This section outlines one T cell receptor (beta chain) sequence together with its context. This entry comes from a study of blood T cell repertoires in COVID-19. Looking at the study overall: Samples taken during acute and convalescent COVID-19 were collected in the United States, Italy and Spain. T cells, B-cell-depleted T cells, or PBMCs supplied cDNA or gDNA.

The germline gives CDR1 SGHVS, CDR2 FNYEAQ. The CDR3 is 18 amino acids. The V gene lost 2 bases and the J gene lost 2 bases, with 20 bases spanning the gap. Per the original methods: Amplification with reference gene primers provided the estimates of nucleated cell counts. Here immunoSEQ multiplex PCR was the method, and the copy in TCRdb shows in-frame clones only, minus some. From that table come the V and J calls and clone size; the DNA was used to work out D and trimming. The sample shows around 300,000 clones, around 87% of them seen only once. Membership in each cohort depended on participant-reported clinical history.

This chain joins TRBV7-6 and TRBJ2-3; D is perhaps TRBD1 (5 bases). The specimen sequenced was PBMCs or T cells enriched from blood (not recorded which). This clonotype originated in a woman aged 18-29 years with acute COVID-19. CDR3 region: CASSLRRGSVSSTDTQYF. The DNA of the CDR3 is TGTGCCAGCAGCTTAAGAAGGGGCTCGGTTTCTTCCACAGATACGCAGTATTTT.